The T cell receptor beta chain under discussion was sequenced for a study of breast tumors, draining lymph nodes, adjacent tissues. Many counts were recorded for this clonotype. Its antigen is not known. TCRdb ran MiXCR on the multiplex PCR reads and lists one entry per CDR3 protein. This repertoire shows 47,000 or so distinct CDR3 sequences, roughly 24% found once; its top ten account for around 8.5%. General study findings and limits: Tumors had less TCR diversity than lymph nodes, more than nontumor tissue.

This sequence originates from a female donor with breast cancer. Some clones in this sample may be carry-over from other donors' samples. The material sequenced was breast tumor tissue.

The CDR3 bases are TGTGCCAGCAGTCTGACTAGTTACGAGCAGTACTTC. This encodes CASSLTSYEQYF. V usage is TRBV12-3 or TRBV12-4 and J usage is TRBJ2-7; maybe TRBD2 (6 bases). This CDR3 contains 12 residues. V lost 5 bases, J lost 4 bases, and 9 bases lay in between.